The clone carrying this T cell receptor beta chain was observed a few times. Its antigen is currently unknown. This entry is derived from a study of CD8 T cells in ankylosing spondylitis. V was clipped by 5 bases and J by 7 bases; unmatched bases: 13. This CDR3 is 17 amino acids long. The germline V gene encodes CDR1 SEHNR and CDR2 FQNEAQ (reference sequence). TCRdb used MiXCR to reprocess the 5' RACE reads, holding one entry per CDR3 protein. The sample has some 300,000 distinct CDR3 sequences; around 20% are singletons. Study-level findings and limits: Clones linked to disease, bearing a CD8+ phenotype, were relatively rare in peripheral blood. Apparently characteristic of ankylosing spondylitis blood was a TCR beta motif (under ten highly homologous variants).

This TCR derives from a female donor with ankylosing spondylitis or in good health (not recorded which). V gene TRBV7-9 combines with J gene TRBJ2-2; 10 bases line up with TRBD2. Sequencing input: blood, either unsorted or a sorted T cell fraction (not recorded which). The chain's CDR3 is CASSPQPGLAQVGELFF. For the CDR3, the DNA is TGTGCCAGCAGCCCCCAACCGGGACTAGCGCAAGTCGGGGAGCTGTTTTTT.